Below are 13 T cell receptor beta chains sequenced from a single sample in a study of blood T cell repertoires in COVID-19. The table came from immunoSEQ multiplex PCR; TCRdb's copy has only in-frame clones and leaves some out. The sample carries about 54,000 clones, around nine tenths recorded once. Material for sequencing was peripheral blood. These TCRs come from a man aged 45-60 years with active COVID-19.

CDR3 sequence (DNA): TGTGCCAGCACGGCAGGGGGAGTGGATACGCAGTATTTT. Translated, it gives CASTAGGVDTQYF. The genes are TRBV3-1 (or the pseudogene TRBV3-2) and TRBJ2-3, with 7 bases matching TRBD1. This CDR3 comprises 13 residues. Trimming took 7 bases from V and 6 from J; bases not matched to a gene: 7. Germline V gene sequence: CDR1 LGHDT, CDR2 YNNKEL (reference sequence).

CDR3 loop: CASSIGGDRHTGELFF. CDR3 DNA: TGTGCCAGTAGTATTGGAGGTGACCGACACACCGGGGAGCTGTTTTTT. This chain links TRBV19 with TRBJ2-2; D perhaps matches TRBD2 (5 bases). Trimming removed 3 bases from V and 3 bases from J, with 14 bases in between. The CDR3 is made up of 16 amino acids. Germline V gene data show CDR1 as LNHDA and CDR2 as SQIVND (reference sequence).

V usage is TRBV18 and J usage is TRBJ1-1, with D possibly TRBD1 on 5 matching bases. The germline gives CDR1 KGHSH, CDR2 LQKENI. The CDR3 contains 13 residues. Trimming removed 3 bases from V and 0 bases from J, with 5 bases in between. The CDR3 DNA sequence: TGTGCCAGCTCACCGGACATGAACACTGAAGCTTTCTTT. Protein product: CASSPDMNTEAFF.

V usage is TRBV6-1 and J usage is TRBJ1-5; D is unclear. Trimming left V 0 bases short and J 10 bases short, with 10 bases between. The CDR3 is made up of 13 amino acids. The germline CDR1 and CDR2 sequences are MNHNS and SASEGT. The CDR3 coding sequence is TGTGCCAGCAGTGAAGCGCTCACAAGTCCCCAGCATTTT. It encodes CASSEALTSPQHF.

J is TRBJ2-1 and V is TRBV10-2; TRBD2 is a possible D gene (5 bases). This CDR3 comprises 14 residues. Trimming stripped 8 bases from V and 8 bases from J, with 19 bases between. The germline gives CDR1 WSHSY, CDR2 SAAADI. The CDR3 region has the DNA TGCGCCAGCGCCCCGGGAATCGGGGTTTATGAGCAGTTCTTC. This translates into CASAPGIGVYEQFF.

The count of this clone is one. The genes are TRBV4-3 and TRBJ2-1; 11 bases align to TRBD2. Germline lookup yields CDR1 LGHNA and CDR2 YSLEER. CDR3 size: 15 residues. The ends lost 1 base at V and 6 bases at J; junction bases unmatched: 2. The DNA for the CDR3 is TGCGCCAGCAGCCAAGGACTAGCGGGAATCAATGAGCAGTTCTTC. This translates into CASSQGLAGINEQFF.

This clone was seen just once. The V and J genes are TRBV4-1 and TRBJ2-3; D perhaps matches TRBD2 (9 bases). The CDR3 loop spans 18 amino acids. V lost 5 bases and J lost 5, with 26 bases in between. The germline CDR1 and CDR2 sequences are MGHRA and YSYEKL. The CDR3 DNA reads TGCGCCAGCAGCTTCCGTGCAGGGGGCGGGGGGGAGAAAGATACGCAGTATTTT. Amino acid sequence: CASSFRAGGGGEKDTQYF.

This chain links TRBV7-2 with TRBJ1-1, with D uncertain. The length of the CDR3 is 13 residues. Trimming cost V 5 bases and J 6 bases, with 13 bases left between them. Germline CDR1 reads SGHTA; CDR2 reads FQGNSA. The CDR3 loop reads CASSLAVRAEAFF. The CDR3 coding sequence is TGTGCCAGCAGCCTCGCTGTGAGGGCTGAAGCTTTCTTT.

This clone was detected a few times. This chain uses TRBV19 with TRBJ2-7; weak D call: TRBD1 (6 bases). The CDR3 sequence is 15 residues long. Per the germline V gene, CDR1 is LNHDA and CDR2 is SQIVND (reference sequence). Trimming removed 1 base at V and 0 bases at J, with 10 bases between. The CDR3 DNA reads TGTGCCAGTAGTATAGCCGGCAGGGGCTCCTACGAGCAGTACTTC. This codes for CASSIAGRGSYEQYF.

The chain has TRBV29-1 and TRBJ1-2; D is undetermined. V was clipped by 6 bases and J by 8 bases, with 10 bases between them. CDR1 and CDR2 from the germline V gene are SQVTM and ANQGSEA. The CDR3 runs 10 residues. CDR3 loop: CSVEGGGYTF. The CDR3 DNA reads TGCAGCGTGGAGGGAGGCGGCTACACCTTC.

The CDR3 sequence: CASSIGGLAGQETQYF. The CDR3 region has the DNA TGTGCCAGTAGTATCGGGGGACTAGCGGGGCAAGAGACCCAGTACTTC. This chain connects TRBV19 to TRBJ2-5; the match to TRBD2 covers 13 bases. V shed 3 bases and J 2 bases; nucleotides not matched to a gene: 3. Germline values: CDR1 LNHDA, CDR2 SQIVND (reference sequence). There are 16 residues in the CDR3.

The chain uses TRBV30 and TRBJ1-5, with a possible D match to TRBD1 (6 bases). The CDR3 is made up of 17 amino acids. V was shortened by 2 bases and J by 2 bases, with 19 bases between the two germline ends. In germline, CDR1 is GTSNPN, CDR2 SVGIG (reference sequence). CDR3 DNA sequence: TGTGCCTGGAGTCCCTGGGACAAGAAACTTGGCAATCAGCCCCAGCATTTT. It encodes CAWSPWDKKLGNQPQHF.

V is TRBV28 and J is TRBJ2-7, with TRBD2 identical over 8 bases. Looked up from germline, CDR1 is MDHEN and CDR2 is SYDVKM. The CDR3 has 13 amino acids. The J segment lost 12 bases and the V segment lost 4 bases, leaving 11 bases of the junction unmatched. The CDR3 spells CASSSAGGGKAYF. The CDR3 DNA sequence: TGTGCCAGCAGTTCGGCGGGAGGAGGGAAGGCGTACTTC.